The text below deals with one T cell receptor (beta chain). Its antigen is not identified. The naive CD8 subset, CD45RO-negative cells positively selected for CCR7, excluded terminally differentiated effector memory CD45RA+ cells. Authors' processing steps: Quality scores were absent from the junction-only immunoSEQ sequences, so filtering differed. Sequenced by immunoSEQ multiplex PCR; TCRdb stores in-frame clones only, minus some. Clonal size and the V and J genes are those of that table, whereas D and trimming came from the DNA. The sample records around 620,000 clones, 85% to 95% being singletons. From germline, CDR1 is SGDLS and CDR2 YYNGEE. The V end lost 0 bases, the J end lost 2 bases, and 11 bases lay between the germline ends. The length of the CDR3 is 15 residues. The record originates from a study of shared clonotypes between healthy human individuals. The study, taken as a whole, reports: Non-shared clonotypes displayed generation probabilities falling below those of clonotypes present in all four donors. Some naive CD4 clonotypes, 5% to 5.5%, turned up in common across several donors.

This receptor was obtained from a woman in her thirties in good health. The chain joins TRBV9 to TRBJ1-1, with D unresolved. Sequencing was carried out using naive CD8+ T cells sorted from blood. The CDR3 DNA is TGTGCCAGCAGCGTAGAAATGGGCAGAAACACTGAAGCTTTCTTT. Protein product: CASSVEMGRNTEAFF.